One TCR beta chain is described in this entry. The protocol was immunoSEQ multiplex PCR, while the TCRdb copy is restricted to in-frame clones and leaves out a portion. This sample has about half a million clones, with nearly 90% found just once. Germline CDR1 reads MNHNS; CDR2 reads SASEGT. V lost 1 base to trimming and J lost 0 bases, with 9 bases between them. The CDR3 covers 15 residues. This sample is part of a study of blood T cell repertoires in COVID-19. Study context: Spain, Italy and the United States supplied samples that represented acute and convalescent COVID-19.

The chain uses TRBV6-1 and TRBJ1-1; D not certain. The specimen sequenced was peripheral blood. This TCR came from a man younger than 30 with COVID-19, enrolled during active disease. CDR3 coding DNA: TGTGCCAGCAGTGAAGTCGGGATAATGAACACTGAAGCTTTCTTT. It is translated as CASSEVGIMNTEAFF.